This paragraph reports one T cell receptor (beta chain). Assay: immunoSEQ multiplex PCR; the TCRdb copy retains only in-frame clones and omits some. Here the sample spans roughly 170,000 clones, approximately 82% being singletons. The data stem from a study of blood T cell repertoires in COVID-19. Across the whole study: Donors in the United States, Italy and Spain gave samples during acute or convalescent COVID-19.

The CDR3 loop spans 12 amino acids. The V gene lost 3 bases and the J gene lost 7 bases, with 10 bases spanning the gap. Across about two dozen US areas, participants ranged in age from roughly 18 to 95 years. The specimen was PBMCs or T cells enriched from blood (not recorded which). This TCR derives from a woman aged 50 to 65 in a cohort exposed to, infected with or recovered from COVID-19 (not recorded which). This rearrangement joins TRBV12-3 or TRBV12-4 to TRBJ2-7; no reliable D call. In DNA form, the CDR3 reads TGTGCCAGCAGTTTTGGCCCTCTGGAGCAGTACTTC. This translates into CASSFGPLEQYF.